This entry lists 14 T cell receptor beta chains sequenced from one sample in a study of blood T cells in healthy people across ages. The second PCR ran about 6 to 12 cycles with a sample-barcoded 5' primer and J-beta primers. Using its own MiXCR run on the 5' RACE reads, TCRdb lists one record per CDR3 protein. The table lists around 1.7 million distinct CDR3 sequences, approximately 28% of them singletons. The specimen was blood. The receptors come from a woman aged 25 to 39 in good health.

This clonotype was observed a few times. This chain uses TRBV5-1 with TRBJ2-5, with 8 bases identical to TRBD2. This CDR3 has 14 amino acids. Germline loops: CDR1 SGHRS, CDR2 YFSETQ. Trimming cost V 2 bases and J 2 bases; bases outside gene matches: 2. CDR3 nucleotide sequence: TGCGCCAGCAGCTTCCAGCGGGAGCAAGAGACCCAGTACTTC. Amino acids: CASSFQREQETQYF.

This chain joins TRBV29-1 and TRBJ1-1; 8 bases align to TRBD1. Germline trimming cut 4 bases from V and 4 bases from J; bases unmatched to any gene: 8. Looked up from germline, CDR1 is SQVTM and CDR2 is ANQGSEA. The CDR3 spans 14 residues. The DNA for the CDR3 is TGCAGCGTTGTGGCAGGGGGCGGCTTCACTGAAGCTTTCTTT. This encodes CSVVAGGGFTEAFF.

As to this clonotype: A much larger clone is a single base away; this may be a read error. The chain couples TRBV28 to TRBJ2-4, with 7 bases aligning to TRBD1. The J call is uncertain, as TRBJ2-5 better fits the DNA end. In germline, CDR1 is MDHEN, CDR2 SYDVKM. The CDR3 has 14 residues. This chain's CDR3 is CANSSWDSQETQYF. As DNA, the CDR3 is TGTGCCAACAGTTCGTGGGACAGCCAAGAGACCCAGTACTTC.

Of note for this clonotype: A much larger clone sits a single nucleotide away, making a read error possible. The CDR3 does not close with the conserved phenylalanine or tryptophan, likely indicating a read error. The gene calls are TRBV20-1 and TRBJ2-1; D unclear. The CDR3 contains 11 residues. Germline V gene data show CDR1 as DFQATT and CDR2 as SNEGSKA (reference sequence). V was cut by 1 base and J by 5 bases, with 3 bases left in between. The CDR3 sequence is CSARAHNEQFL. The DNA for the CDR3 is TGCAGTGCTAGAGCCCACAATGAGCAGTTCCTC.

This clonotype was observed a few times. J is TRBJ2-3 and V is TRBV20-1; D call uncertain. V was trimmed by 3 bases and J by 1 base, leaving 5 bases between them. CDR3 length equals 12 residues. Germline loops: CDR1 DFQATT, CDR2 SNEGSKA (reference sequence). In DNA, the CDR3 is TGCAGTGCTAGCCAGGGCACAGATACGCAGTATTTT. Translating it yields CSASQGTDTQYF.

In its sample, this clonotype was seen a few times. The chain links TRBV20-1 to TRBJ1-1, with D perhaps matching TRBD1 (5 bases). Germline lookup yields CDR1 DFQATT and CDR2 SNEGSKA (reference sequence). The CDR3 covers 16 residues. Deletions cut 0 bases from V and 3 bases from J, with 17 bases between. This CDR3 reads CSARDSPRTGDTEAFF. CDR3 nucleotides: TGCAGTGCTAGAGATTCGCCTCGGACGGGGGACACTGAAGCTTTCTTT.

CDR3 sequence (DNA): TGCGCCAGCAGCCAAGATCAACAGGGGTACTATGGCTACACCTTC. Translating gives CASSQDQQGYYGYTF. The chain links TRBV4-3 to TRBJ1-2; 7 positions match TRBD1. CDR1 is LGHNA, CDR2 YSLEER, per germline. The V and J ends lost 0 bases and 3 bases, in that order; junction bases with no gene match: 4. This CDR3 is built from 15 residues.

This clonotype was seen repeatedly, ten times or more. V and J are TRBV20-1 and TRBJ2-7; 8 bases align to TRBD1. Germline V gives CDR1 DFQATT, CDR2 SNEGSKA (reference sequence). V dropped 0 bases and J dropped 3; count of bases not matched to a gene: 4. The CDR3 runs to 14 residues. For the CDR3, the DNA is TGCAGTGCTAGAGAAACGGACAGGGTCTACGAGCAGTACTTC. This codes for CSARETDRVYEQYF.

This rearrangement joins TRBV5-1 to TRBJ2-1; 7 bases align to TRBD2. CDR3 size: 13 residues. J lost 9 bases, V lost 4 bases, and 7 bases had no gene match. The V gene's germline CDR1 is SGHRS and CDR2 YFSETQ. The CDR3 DNA sequence: TGCGCCAGCAGCGAACTATGGGGGGGTGAGCAGTTCTTC. Encoded protein: CASSELWGGEQFF.

As to this clonotype: Given a much more abundant clone one base away, this may be a read error. This chain uses TRBV12-5 with TRBJ2-6; 9 positions match TRBD1. Germline CDR1 LGHNT, CDR2 FRNRAP. This CDR3 spans 13 amino acids. The CDR3 spells CASGRQGVNVLTF. In DNA form, the CDR3 reads TGTGCTAGTGGCCGACAGGGGGTCAACGTCCTGACTTTC.

This clonotype has more than one count but fewer than ten. The V call is TRBV6-2 or TRBV6-3, the J call TRBJ2-5; TRBD1 agrees at 7 bases. Germline lookup yields CDR1 MNHEY and CDR2 SVGEGT. J gave up 7 bases and V 2 bases, and 4 bases lay outside the gene matches. CDR3 length: 13 residues. The CDR3 protein is CASSYDRDGTQYF. The CDR3 region has the DNA TGTGCCAGCAGTTACGACAGGGACGGGACCCAGTACTTC.

This chain connects TRBV7-2 to TRBJ2-3; 7 bases line up with TRBD1. Germline CDR1 and CDR2: SGHTA and FQGNSA. After removal of 4 bases from V and 5 bases from J, the junction contained 9 bases not matched to a gene. CDR3 length: 15 amino acids. CDR3 in amino acids: CASSSQTGRRDTQYF. In DNA, the CDR3 is TGTGCCAGCAGCTCCCAGACAGGGAGACGAGATACGCAGTATTTT.

The chain has TRBV20-1 and TRBJ2-3, with 7 bases fitting TRBD1. Trimming took 6 bases from V and 2 from J; bases not matched to a gene: 11. CDR3 size: 15 residues. Germline V CDR1 and CDR2: DFQATT, SNEGSKA (reference sequence). The DNA for the CDR3 is TGCAGTGCCCATTCCGGGACAGCTGACACAGATACGCAGTATTTT. This gives the protein CSAHSGTADTDTQYF.

In its sample, this clonotype was seen many times. The J gene is TRBJ1-2, the V gene TRBV5-1; 9 bases are a match to TRBD1. This CDR3 contains 16 residues. V dropped 0 bases and J dropped 6; count of bases not matched to a gene: 9. Per the germline V gene, CDR1 is SGHRS and CDR2 is YFSETQ. CDR3 nucleotides: TGCGCCAGCAGCTTGGATACGACAGGGGGTAAGGATGGCTACACCTTC. Residues: CASSLDTTGGKDGYTF. The full variable domain, rest sourced from reference TRBV5-1 and TRBJ1-2, is KAGVTQTPRYLIKTRGQQVTLSCSPISGHRSVSWYQQTPGQGLQFLFEYFSETQRNKGNFPGRFSGRQFSNSRSEMNVSTLELGDSALYLCASSLDTTGGKDGYTFGSGTRLTVV.